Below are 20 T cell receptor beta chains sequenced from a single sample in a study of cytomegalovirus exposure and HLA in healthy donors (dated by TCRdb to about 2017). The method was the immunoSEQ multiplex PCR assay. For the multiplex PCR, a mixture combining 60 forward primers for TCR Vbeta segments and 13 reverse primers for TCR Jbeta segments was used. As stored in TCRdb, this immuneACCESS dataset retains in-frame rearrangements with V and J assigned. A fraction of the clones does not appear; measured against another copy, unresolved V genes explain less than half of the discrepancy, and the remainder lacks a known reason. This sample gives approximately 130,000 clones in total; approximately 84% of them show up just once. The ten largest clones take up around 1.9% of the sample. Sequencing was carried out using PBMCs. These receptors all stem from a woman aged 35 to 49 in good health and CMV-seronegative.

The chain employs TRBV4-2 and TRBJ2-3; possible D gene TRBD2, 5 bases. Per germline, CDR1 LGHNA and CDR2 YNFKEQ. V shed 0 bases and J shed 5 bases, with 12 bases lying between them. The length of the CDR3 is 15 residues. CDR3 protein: CASSQDLGRGDTQYF. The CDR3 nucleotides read TGTGCCAGCAGCCAAGATCTAGGGAGAGGAGATACGCAGTATTTT.

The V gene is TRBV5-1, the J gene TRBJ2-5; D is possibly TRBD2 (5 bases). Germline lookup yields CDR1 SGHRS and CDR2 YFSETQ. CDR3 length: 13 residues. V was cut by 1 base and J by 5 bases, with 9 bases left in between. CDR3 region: CASSLSGSETQYF. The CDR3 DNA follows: TGCGCCAGCAGCTTGTCGGGGTCGGAGACCCAGTACTTC. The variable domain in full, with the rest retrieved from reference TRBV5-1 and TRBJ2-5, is KAGVTQTPRYLIKTRGQQVTLSCSPISGHRSVSWYQQTPGQGLQFLFEYFSETQRNKGNFPGRFSGRQFSNSRSEMNVSTLELGDSALYLCASSLSGSETQYFGPGTRLLVL.

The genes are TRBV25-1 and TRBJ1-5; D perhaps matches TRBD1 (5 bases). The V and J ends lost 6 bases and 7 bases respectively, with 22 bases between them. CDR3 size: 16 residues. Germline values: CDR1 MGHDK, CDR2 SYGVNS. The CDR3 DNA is TGTGCCAGCAGCGATTGGGGCGGCATCCCCGCGCAGCCCCAGCATTTT. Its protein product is CASSDWGGIPAQPQHF.

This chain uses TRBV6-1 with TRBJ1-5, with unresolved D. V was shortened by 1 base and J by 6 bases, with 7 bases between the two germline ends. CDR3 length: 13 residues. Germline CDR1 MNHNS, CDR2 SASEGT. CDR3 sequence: CASSEGGGQPQHF. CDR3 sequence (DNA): TGTGCCAGCAGTGAAGGGGGAGGTCAGCCCCAGCATTTT.

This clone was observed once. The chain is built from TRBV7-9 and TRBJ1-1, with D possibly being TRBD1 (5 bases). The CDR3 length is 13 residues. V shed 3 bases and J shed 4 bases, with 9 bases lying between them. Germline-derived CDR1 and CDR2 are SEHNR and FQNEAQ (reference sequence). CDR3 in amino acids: CASSFYTGTEAFF. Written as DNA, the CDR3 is TGTGCCAGCAGCTTTTACACAGGCACTGAAGCTTTCTTT.

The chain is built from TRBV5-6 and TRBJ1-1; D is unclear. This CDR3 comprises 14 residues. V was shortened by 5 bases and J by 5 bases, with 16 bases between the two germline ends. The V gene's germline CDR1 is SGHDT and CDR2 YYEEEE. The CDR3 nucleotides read TGTGCCAGCAGGCGTGAGCGGGGTGCGACTGAAGCTTTCTTT. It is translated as CASRRERGATEAFF.

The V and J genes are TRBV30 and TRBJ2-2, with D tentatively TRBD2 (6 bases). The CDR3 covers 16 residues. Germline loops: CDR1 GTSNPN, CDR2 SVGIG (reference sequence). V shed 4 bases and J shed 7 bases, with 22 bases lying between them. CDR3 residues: CAWTVRFAGSGGELFF. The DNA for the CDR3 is TGTGCCTGGACGGTTCGTTTTGCCGGGAGCGGCGGGGAGCTGTTTTTT.

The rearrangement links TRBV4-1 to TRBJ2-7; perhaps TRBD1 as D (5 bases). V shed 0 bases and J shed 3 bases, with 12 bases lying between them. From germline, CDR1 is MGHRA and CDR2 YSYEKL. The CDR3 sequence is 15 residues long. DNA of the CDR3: TGCGCCAGCAGCCAAGATCAAGCAGGGCGCTACGAGCAGTACTTC. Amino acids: CASSQDQAGRYEQYF.

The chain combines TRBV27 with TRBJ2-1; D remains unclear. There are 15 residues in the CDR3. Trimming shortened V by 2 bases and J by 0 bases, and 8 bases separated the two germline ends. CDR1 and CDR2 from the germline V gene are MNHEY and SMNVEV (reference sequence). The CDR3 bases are TGTGCCAGCAGTTTAGGCGGAAGCTCCTACAATGAGCAGTTCTTC. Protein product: CASSLGGSSYNEQFF.

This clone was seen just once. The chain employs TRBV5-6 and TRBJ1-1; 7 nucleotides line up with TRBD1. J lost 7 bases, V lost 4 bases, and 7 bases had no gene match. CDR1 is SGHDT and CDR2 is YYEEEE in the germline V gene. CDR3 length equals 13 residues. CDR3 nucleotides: TGTGCCAGCAGCCCTACAGGGGCGGTTGAAGCTTTCTTT. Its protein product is CASSPTGAVEAFF.

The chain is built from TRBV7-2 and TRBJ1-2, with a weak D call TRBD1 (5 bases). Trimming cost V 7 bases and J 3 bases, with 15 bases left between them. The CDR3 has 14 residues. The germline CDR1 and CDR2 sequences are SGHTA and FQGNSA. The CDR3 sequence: CASTRQTGDYGYTF. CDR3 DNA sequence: TGTGCCAGCACCCGCCAAACAGGTGACTATGGCTACACCTTC.

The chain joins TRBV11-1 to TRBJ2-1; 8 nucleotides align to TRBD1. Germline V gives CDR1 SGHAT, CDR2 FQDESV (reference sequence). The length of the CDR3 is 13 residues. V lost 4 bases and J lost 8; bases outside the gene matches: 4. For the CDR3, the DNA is TGTGCCAGCAGCTCCCAACAGGGGGATGAGCAGTTCTTC. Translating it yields CASSSQQGDEQFF.

The CDR3 DNA reads TGTGCCAGCCTCGGGGGTGGGTTCAGGAACACTGAAGCTTTCTTT. It is translated as CASLGGGFRNTEAFF. V and J are TRBV28 and TRBJ1-1; the D gene is possibly TRBD1 (5 bases). Trimming left V 8 bases short and J 1 base short, with 17 bases between. This CDR3 has 15 residues. Germline CDR1 reads MDHEN; CDR2 reads SYDVKM.

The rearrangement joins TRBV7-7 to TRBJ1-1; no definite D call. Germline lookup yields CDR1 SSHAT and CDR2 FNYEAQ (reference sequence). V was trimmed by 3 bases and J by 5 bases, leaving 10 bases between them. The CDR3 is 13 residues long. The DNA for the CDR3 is TGTGCCAGCAGCTTGGCTCGGGAGACTGAAGCTTTCTTT. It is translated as CASSLARETEAFF. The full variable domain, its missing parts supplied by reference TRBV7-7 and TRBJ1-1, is GAGVSQSPRYKVTKRGQDVTLRCDPISSHATLYWYQQALGQGPEFLTYFNYEAQPDKSGLPSDRFSAERPEGSISTLTIQRTEQRDSAMYRCASSLARETEAFFGQGTRLTVV.

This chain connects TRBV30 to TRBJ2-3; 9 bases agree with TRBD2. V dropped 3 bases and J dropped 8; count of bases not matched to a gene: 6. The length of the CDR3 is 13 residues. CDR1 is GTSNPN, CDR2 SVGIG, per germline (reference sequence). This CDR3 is CAWRLAGVGTQYF. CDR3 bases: TGTGCCTGGAGGTTAGCGGGAGTAGGTACGCAGTATTTT.

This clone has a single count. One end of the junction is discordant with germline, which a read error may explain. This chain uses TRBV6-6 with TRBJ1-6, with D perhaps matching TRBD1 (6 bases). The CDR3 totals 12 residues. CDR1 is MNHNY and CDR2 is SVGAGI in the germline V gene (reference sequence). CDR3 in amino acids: CASSRRIGQLDF. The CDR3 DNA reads TGTGCCAGCAGCCGACGGATCGGACAGCTCGACTTT.

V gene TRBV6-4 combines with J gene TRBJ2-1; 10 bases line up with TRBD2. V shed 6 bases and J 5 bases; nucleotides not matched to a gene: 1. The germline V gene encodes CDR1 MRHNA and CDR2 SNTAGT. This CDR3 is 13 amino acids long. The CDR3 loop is CASRGLADNEQFF. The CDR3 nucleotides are TGTGCCAGCAGAGGACTAGCGGACAATGAGCAGTTCTTC.

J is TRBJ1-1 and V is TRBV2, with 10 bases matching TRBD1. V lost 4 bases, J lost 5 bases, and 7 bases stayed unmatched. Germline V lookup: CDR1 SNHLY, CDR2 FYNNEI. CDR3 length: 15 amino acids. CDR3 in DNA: TGTGCCAGCAGTGGGACAGGGGGGGATTGGACTGAAGCTTTCTTT. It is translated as CASSGTGGDWTEAFF.

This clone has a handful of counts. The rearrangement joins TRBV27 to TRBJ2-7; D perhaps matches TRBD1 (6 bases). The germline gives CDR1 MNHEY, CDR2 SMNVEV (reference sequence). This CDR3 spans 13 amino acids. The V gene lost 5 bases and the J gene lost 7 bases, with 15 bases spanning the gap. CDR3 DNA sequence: TGTGCCAGCAGTGGTAGGACAGAGCGGGAGCAGTACTTC. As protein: CASSGRTEREQYF.

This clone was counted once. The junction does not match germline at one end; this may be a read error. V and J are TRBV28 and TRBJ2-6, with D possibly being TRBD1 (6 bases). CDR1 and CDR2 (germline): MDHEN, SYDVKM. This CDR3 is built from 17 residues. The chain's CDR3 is CASSLVGGLAGANGLTF. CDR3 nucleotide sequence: TGTGCCAGCAGTTTAGTTGGGGGCTTAGCTGGGGCCAACGGCCTGACTTTC.